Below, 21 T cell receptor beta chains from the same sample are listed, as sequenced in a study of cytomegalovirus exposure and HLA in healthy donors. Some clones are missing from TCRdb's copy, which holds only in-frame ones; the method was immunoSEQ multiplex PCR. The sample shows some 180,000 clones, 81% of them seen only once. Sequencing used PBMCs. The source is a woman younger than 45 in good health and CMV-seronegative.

CDR3 sequence: CASSPHGQNTEAFF. The DNA of the CDR3 is TGTGCCAGCAGCCCCCACGGACAGAACACTGAAGCTTTCTTT. The V gene is TRBV9, the J gene TRBJ1-1; D possibly corresponds to TRBD1 (5 bases). The CDR3 loop spans 14 amino acids. From germline, CDR1 is SGDLS and CDR2 YYNGEE. Trimming stripped 4 bases from V and 1 base from J, with 11 bases between. Full variable domain (remainder filled in from reference TRBV9 and TRBJ1-1): DSGVTQTPKHLITATGQRVTLRCSPRSGDLSVYWYQQSLDQGLQFLIQYYNGEERAKGNILERFSAQQFPDLHSELNLSSLELGDSALYFCASSPHGQNTEAFFGQGTRLTVV.

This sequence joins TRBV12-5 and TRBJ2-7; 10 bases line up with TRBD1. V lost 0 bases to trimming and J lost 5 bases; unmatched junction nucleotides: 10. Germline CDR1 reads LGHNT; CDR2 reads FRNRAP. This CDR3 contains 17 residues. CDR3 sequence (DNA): TGTGCTAGTGGTTTGGTCCGGGGGGGGACAGGGGACCACGAGCAGTACTTC. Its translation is CASGLVRGGTGDHEQYF.

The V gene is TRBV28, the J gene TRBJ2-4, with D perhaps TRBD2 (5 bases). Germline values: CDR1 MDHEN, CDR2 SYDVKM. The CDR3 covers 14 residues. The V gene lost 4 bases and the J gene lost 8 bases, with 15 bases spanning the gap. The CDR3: CASSSPPPSYIQYF. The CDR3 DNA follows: TGTGCCAGCAGTTCCCCACCCCCTAGCTACATTCAGTACTTC.

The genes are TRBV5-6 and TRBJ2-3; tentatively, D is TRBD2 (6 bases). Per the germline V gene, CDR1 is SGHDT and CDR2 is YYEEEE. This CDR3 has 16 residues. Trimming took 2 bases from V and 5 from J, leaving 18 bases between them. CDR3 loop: CASSFRIGSSGDTQYF. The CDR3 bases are TGTGCCAGCAGCTTTAGGATCGGGAGTAGTGGAGATACGCAGTATTTT.

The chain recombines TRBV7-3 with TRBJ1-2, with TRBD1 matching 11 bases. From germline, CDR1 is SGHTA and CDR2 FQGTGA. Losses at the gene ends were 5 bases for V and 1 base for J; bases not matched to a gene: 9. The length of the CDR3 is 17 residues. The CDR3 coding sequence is TGTGCCAGCAGCCCCCAAGCCGGGACAGGGGGTAACTATGGCTACACCTTC. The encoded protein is CASSPQAGTGGNYGYTF.

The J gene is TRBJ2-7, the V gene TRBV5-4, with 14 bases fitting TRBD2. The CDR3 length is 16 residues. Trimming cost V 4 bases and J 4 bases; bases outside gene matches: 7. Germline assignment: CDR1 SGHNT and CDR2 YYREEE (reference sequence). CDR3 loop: CASSRGLAGGGYEQYF. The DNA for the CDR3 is TGTGCCAGCAGCCGTGGACTAGCGGGAGGAGGGTACGAGCAGTACTTC.

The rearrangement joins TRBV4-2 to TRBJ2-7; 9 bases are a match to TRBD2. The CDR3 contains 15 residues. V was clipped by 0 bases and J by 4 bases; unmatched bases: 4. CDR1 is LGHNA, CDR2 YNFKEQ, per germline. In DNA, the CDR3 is TGTGCCAGCAGCCAAGATGAAGCGGGAGGATACGAGCAGTACTTC. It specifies CASSQDEAGGYEQYF.

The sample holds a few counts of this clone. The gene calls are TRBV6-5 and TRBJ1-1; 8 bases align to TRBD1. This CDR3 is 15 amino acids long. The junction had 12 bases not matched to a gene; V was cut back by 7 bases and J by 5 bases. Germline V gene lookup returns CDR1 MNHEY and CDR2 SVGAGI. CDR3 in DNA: TGTGCCAGCACGGGCCAGGGGGCGGGAGAGACTGAAGCTTTCTTT. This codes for CASTGQGAGETEAFF.

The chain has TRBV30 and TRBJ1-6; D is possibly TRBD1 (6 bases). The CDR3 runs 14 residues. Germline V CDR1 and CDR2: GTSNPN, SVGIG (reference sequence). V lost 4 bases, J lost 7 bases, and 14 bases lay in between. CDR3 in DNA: TGTGCCTGGACCCCTGCAGGGGCGAATTCACCCCTCCACTTT. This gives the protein CAWTPAGANSPLHF.

CDR3 DNA: TGTGCCAGCAGCTTAGACACTTACAATGAGCAGTTCTTC. Its translation: CASSLDTYNEQFF. The V and J genes are TRBV7-3 and TRBJ2-1; D is unclear. The CDR3 covers 13 residues. Germline V gene data show CDR1 as SGHTA and CDR2 as FQGTGA. V was clipped by 2 bases and J by 4 bases, with 6 bases between them.

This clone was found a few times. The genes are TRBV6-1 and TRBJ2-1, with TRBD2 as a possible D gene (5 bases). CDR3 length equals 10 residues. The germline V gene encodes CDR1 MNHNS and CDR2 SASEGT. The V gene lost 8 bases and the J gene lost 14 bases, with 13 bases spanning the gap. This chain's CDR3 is CASEEWRKFF. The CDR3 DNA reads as TGTGCCAGCGAGGAGTGGAGGAAGTTCTTC.

The CDR3 nucleotides read TGTGCCATCAGTGAGGACACTTATCAGCCCCAGCATTTT. This sequence encodes CAISEDTYQPQHF. The V gene is TRBV10-3, the J gene TRBJ1-5; the D is unclear. From germline, CDR1 is ENHRY and CDR2 SYGVKD. The V end lost 2 bases, the J end lost 5 bases, and 7 bases lay between the germline ends. This CDR3 has 13 residues.

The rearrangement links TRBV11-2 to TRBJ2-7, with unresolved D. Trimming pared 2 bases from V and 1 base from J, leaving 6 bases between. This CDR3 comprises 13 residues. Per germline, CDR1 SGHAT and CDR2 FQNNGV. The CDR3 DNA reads TGTGCCAGCAGCTTACAGTCTTCCTACGAGCAGTACTTC. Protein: CASSLQSSYEQYF. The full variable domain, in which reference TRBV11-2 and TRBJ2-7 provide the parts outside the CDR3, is EAGVAQSPRYKIIEKRQSVAFWCNPISGHATLYWYQQILGQGPKLLIQFQNNGVVDDSQLPKDRFSAERLKGVDSTLKIQPAKLEDSAVYLCASSLQSSYEQYFGPGTRLTVT.

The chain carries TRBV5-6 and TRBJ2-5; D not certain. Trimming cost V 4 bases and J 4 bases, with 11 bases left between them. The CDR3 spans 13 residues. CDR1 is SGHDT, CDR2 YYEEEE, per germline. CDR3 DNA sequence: TGTGCCAGCAGCCCGACGAGAGGAGAGACCCAGTACTTC. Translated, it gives CASSPTRGETQYF.

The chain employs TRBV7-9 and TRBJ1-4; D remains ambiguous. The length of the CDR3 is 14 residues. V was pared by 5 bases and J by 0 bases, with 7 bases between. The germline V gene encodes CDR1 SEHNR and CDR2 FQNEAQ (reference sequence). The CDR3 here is CASSRQATNEKLFF. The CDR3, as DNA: TGTGCCAGCAGCAGACAAGCAACTAATGAAAAACTGTTTTTT.

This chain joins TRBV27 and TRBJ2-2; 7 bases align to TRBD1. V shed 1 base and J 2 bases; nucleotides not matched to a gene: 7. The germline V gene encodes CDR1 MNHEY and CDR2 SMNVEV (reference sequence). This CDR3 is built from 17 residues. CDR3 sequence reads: CASSLFGQGVNTGELFF. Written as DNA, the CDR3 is TGTGCCAGCAGTTTATTTGGTCAGGGGGTCAACACCGGGGAGCTGTTTTTT.

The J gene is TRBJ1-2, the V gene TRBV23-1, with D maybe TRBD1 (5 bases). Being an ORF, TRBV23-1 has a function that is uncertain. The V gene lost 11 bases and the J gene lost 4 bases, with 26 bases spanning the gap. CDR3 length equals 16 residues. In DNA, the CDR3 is TGCGCCCGCCCAGGGATACCATATGAAAAGGCCTATGGCTACACCTTC. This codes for CARPGIPYEKAYGYTF.

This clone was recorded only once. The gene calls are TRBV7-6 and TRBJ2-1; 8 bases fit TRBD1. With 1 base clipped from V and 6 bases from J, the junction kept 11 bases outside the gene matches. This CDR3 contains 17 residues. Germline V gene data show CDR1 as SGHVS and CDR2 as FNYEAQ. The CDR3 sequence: CASSLVQVGTGSNEQFF. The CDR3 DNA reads TGTGCCAGCAGCTTAGTGCAAGTAGGGACAGGCTCCAATGAGCAGTTCTTC.

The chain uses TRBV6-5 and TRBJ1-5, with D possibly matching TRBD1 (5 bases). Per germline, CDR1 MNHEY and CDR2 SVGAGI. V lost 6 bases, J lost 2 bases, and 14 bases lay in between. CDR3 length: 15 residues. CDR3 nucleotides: TGTGCCAGCAGCCCTCGATGGGGGGGCAATCAGCCCCAGCATTTT. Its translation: CASSPRWGGNQPQHF.

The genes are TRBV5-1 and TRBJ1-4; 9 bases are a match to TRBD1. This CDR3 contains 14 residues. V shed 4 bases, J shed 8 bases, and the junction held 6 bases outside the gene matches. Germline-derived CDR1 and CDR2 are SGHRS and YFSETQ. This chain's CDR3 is CASSRTGENEKLFF. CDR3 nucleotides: TGCGCCAGCAGCCGGACAGGGGAGAACGAAAAACTGTTTTTT.

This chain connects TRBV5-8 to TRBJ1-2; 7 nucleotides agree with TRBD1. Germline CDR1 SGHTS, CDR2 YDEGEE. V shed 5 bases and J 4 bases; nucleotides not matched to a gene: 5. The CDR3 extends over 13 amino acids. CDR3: CASRGQGGYGYTF. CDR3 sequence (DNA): TGTGCCAGCAGGGGGCAGGGGGGCTATGGCTACACCTTC.